In its sample, the clone carrying this T cell receptor (beta chain) was seen many times. Its antigen is unknown. A deep-level run was used for the assay. The method was immunoSEQ multiplex PCR; TCRdb's version includes in-frame clones alone and lacks a portion of them. The data hold about 470,000 clones, with roughly 80% observed a single time. Only Caucasian adults living in Nashville, Tennessee served as donors. This entry is derived from a study of shared clonotypes between healthy human individuals. The wider study: The composition of the donors was a couple of women and a few men aged 18 to 49. Whole-study results and caveats: In this cohort, only blood was sampled, and tissue repertoires likely differ.

The V and J ends lost 8 bases and 4 bases, in that order; junction bases with no gene match: 10. This CDR3 spans 14 amino acids. CDR1 and CDR2 from the germline V gene are SNHLY and FYNNEI. The sequenced material came from PBMCs. The sequence derives from a woman between 40 and 50 years old in good health. Some clones in this sample may be carry-over from other donors' samples. V and J are TRBV2 and TRBJ1-2; 7 nucleotides match TRBD1. The CDR3 DNA reads TGTGCCAGCGCGGGTGAGGGGGCTGGCTATGGCTACACCTTC. It codes for CASAGEGAGYGYTF.